A single sample gave rise to the 7 T cell receptor beta chains below, sequenced in a study of blood T cell repertoires in COVID-19. Generated by immunoSEQ multiplex PCR, the TCRdb table keeps only in-frame clones and is missing some. The sample includes about 260,000 clones, 90% of them seen just once. Input material: peripheral blood. Every receptor here comes from a woman in her 40s with acute or convalescent COVID-19.

The V gene is TRBV5-4, the J gene TRBJ1-2; TRBD1 matches 7 bases. The CDR3 has 15 amino acids. The germline gives CDR1 SGHNT, CDR2 YYREEE (reference sequence). Trimming at V came to 4 bases and at J to 4 bases, leaving 10 bases not matched to a gene. The CDR3 loop reads CASSTRQGKTYGYTF. DNA of the CDR3: TGTGCCAGCAGCACCCGACAGGGTAAGACCTATGGCTACACCTTC.

The chain recombines TRBV19 with TRBJ1-1; 8 positions match TRBD1. The CDR3 loop spans 14 amino acids. V trimming: 9 bases; J trimming: 1 base; junction bases outside the gene matches: 7. Per germline, CDR1 LNHDA and CDR2 SQIVND (reference sequence). The CDR3 region is CASSAGQGNTEAFF. The CDR3 DNA is TGTGCCAGCAGCGCCGGACAGGGGAACACTGAAGCTTTCTTT.

V usage is TRBV20-1 and J usage is TRBJ2-4; D possibly corresponds to TRBD2 (5 bases). The CDR3 extends over 13 amino acids. The germline CDR1 and CDR2 sequences are DFQATT and SNEGSKA (reference sequence). V was trimmed by 3 bases and J by 5 bases, leaving 11 bases between them. CDR3 amino acids: CSASLDWQNIQYF. CDR3 nucleotides: TGCAGTGCTAGTCTGGACTGGCAAAACATTCAGTACTTC.

V is TRBV27 and J is TRBJ1-1, with 7 bases aligning to TRBD1. Germline values: CDR1 MNHEY, CDR2 SMNVEV (reference sequence). The CDR3 runs to 17 residues. V was clipped by 6 bases and J by 0 bases; unmatched bases: 13. The CDR3, as DNA: TGTGCCAGCAGCATAACAGGGGAGACGAGATTGAACACTGAAGCTTTCTTT. This translates into CASSITGETRLNTEAFF.

The chain joins TRBV5-1 to TRBJ2-1, with TRBD1 identical over 7 bases. V dropped 4 bases and J dropped 4; count of bases not matched to a gene: 23. Germline V gene sequence: CDR1 SGHRS, CDR2 YFSETQ. The CDR3 sequence is 20 residues long. The CDR3 is CASSPGRGTEELLRYNEQFF. The CDR3 DNA is TGCGCCAGCAGCCCCGGAAGGGGGACAGAAGAACTACTAAGGTACAATGAGCAGTTCTTC. Full variable domain (missing parts from reference TRBV5-1 and TRBJ2-1): KAGVTQTPRYLIKTRGQQVTLSCSPISGHRSVSWYQQTPGQGLQFLFEYFSETQRNKGNFPGRFSGRQFSNSRSEMNVSTLELGDSALYLCASSPGRGTEELLRYNEQFFGPGTRLTVL.

The rearrangement joins TRBV19 to TRBJ1-5, with a tentative D call TRBD1 (5 bases). The CDR3 has 12 amino acids. Trimming took off 10 bases at V and 9 bases at J, with 16 bases between the two ends. From germline, CDR1 is LNHDA and CDR2 SQIVND (reference sequence). CDR3 sequence (DNA): TGTGCCACCTCGGGGGGGTCGCGGCCCCAGCATTTT. It encodes CATSGGSRPQHF.

J is TRBJ2-1 and V is TRBV4-2; tentatively, D is TRBD1 (6 bases). This CDR3 has 13 residues. The V gene's germline CDR1 is LGHNA and CDR2 YNFKEQ. V was clipped by 4 bases and J by 8 bases, with 12 bases between them. The CDR3 DNA reads as TGTGCCAGCAGCCTATGGGGGCCCCATGAGCAGTTCTTC. Encoded protein: CASSLWGPHEQFF.